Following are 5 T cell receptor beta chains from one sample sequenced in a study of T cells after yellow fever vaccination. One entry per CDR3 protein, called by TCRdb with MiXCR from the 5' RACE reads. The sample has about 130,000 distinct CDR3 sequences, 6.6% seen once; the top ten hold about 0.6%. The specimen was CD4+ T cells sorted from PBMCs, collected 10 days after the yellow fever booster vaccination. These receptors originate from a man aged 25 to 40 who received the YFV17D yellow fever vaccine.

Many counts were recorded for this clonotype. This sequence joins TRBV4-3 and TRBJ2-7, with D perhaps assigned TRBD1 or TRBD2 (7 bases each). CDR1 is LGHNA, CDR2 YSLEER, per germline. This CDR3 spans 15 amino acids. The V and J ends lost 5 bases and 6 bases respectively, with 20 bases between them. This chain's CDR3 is CASSGLPGGGSEQYF. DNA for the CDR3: TGCGCCAGCAGCGGACTTCCAGGGGGAGGGAGCGAGCAGTACTTC.

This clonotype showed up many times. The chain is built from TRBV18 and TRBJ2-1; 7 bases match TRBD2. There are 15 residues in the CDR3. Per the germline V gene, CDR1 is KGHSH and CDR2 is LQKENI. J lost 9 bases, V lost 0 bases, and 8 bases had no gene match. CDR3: CASSPPGGRVGEQFF. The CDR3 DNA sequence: TGTGCCAGCTCACCACCTGGCGGGAGAGTGGGTGAGCAGTTCTTC.

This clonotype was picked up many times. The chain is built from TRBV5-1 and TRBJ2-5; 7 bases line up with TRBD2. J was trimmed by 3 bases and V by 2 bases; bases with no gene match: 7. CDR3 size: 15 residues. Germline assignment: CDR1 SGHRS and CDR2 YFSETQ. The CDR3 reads CASSLGAGREETQYF. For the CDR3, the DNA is TGCGCCAGCAGCTTAGGAGCGGGACGCGAAGAGACCCAGTACTTC.

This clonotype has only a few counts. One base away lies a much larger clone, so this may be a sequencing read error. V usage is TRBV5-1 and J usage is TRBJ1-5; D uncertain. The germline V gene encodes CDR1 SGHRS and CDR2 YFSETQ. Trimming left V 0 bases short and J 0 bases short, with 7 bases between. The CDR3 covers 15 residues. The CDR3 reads CASSLEGLSNQPQHF. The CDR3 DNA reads TGCGCCAGCAGCTTGGAAGGGCTTAGCAATCAGCCCCAGCATTTT.

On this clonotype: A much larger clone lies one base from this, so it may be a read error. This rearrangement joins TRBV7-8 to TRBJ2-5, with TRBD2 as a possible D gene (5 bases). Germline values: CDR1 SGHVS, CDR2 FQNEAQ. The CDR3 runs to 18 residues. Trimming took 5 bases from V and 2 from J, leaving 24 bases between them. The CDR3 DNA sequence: TGTGCCAGCAGCCCGGGGTTATTTGATGGTAGTAAACAAGAGACCCAGTACTTC. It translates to CASSPGLFDGSKQETQYF.